A selection of T cell receptor beta chains follows, all from one sample in a study of T cell responses to AZD1222 COVID-19 vaccine. TCRdb's table, derived via immunoSEQ multiplex PCR, lists solely in-frame clones and lacks some. The sample contains about 83,000 clones, 86% of which appear only once. The source material was peripheral blood, sampled on day 0 of AZD1222 vaccination. Source of these receptors: an adult in good health. Both conserved end residues are part of each CDR3. The D gene is left open where the match is weak. Size values are once, few and many counts, or a class for expanded clones, and some rows have none.

d_call j_call clone_size v_call cdr3_nt cdr3_aa
NA TRBJ1-6 NA TRBV7-2 TGTGCCAGCAGCCCACAGGGCTCACCCCTCCACTTT CASSPQGSPLHF
NA TRBJ2-7 NA TRBV6-5 TGTGCCAGCAGTTTTTCTCAGGGGCCGTCTACCTACGAGCAGTACTTC CASSFSQGPSTYEQYF
NA TRBJ1-6 NA TRBV14 TGTGCCAGCAGCCCAATCAGTACCGAAGGCTCCTATAATTCACCCCTCCACTTT CASSPISTEGSYNSPLHF
TRBD1 TRBJ1-4 NA TRBV6-5 TGTGCCAGCAGTTACGACAGGGTATCCGAAAAACTGTTTTTT CASSYDRVSEKLFF
NA TRBJ2-7 NA TRBV6-5 TGTGCCAGCTCCCCAGGGGATTACGAGCAGTACTTC CASSPGDYEQYF
NA TRBJ2-5 NA TRBV6-2/TRBV6-3 TGTGCCAGCAGCTCGGGACGAGGGGTGGAGACCCAGTACTTC CASSSGRGVETQYF
NA TRBJ1-6 NA TRBV18 TGTGCCAGCTCACCAGTAGGGGAGAATTCACCCCTCCACTTT CASSPVGENSPLHF
TRBD2 TRBJ2-3 once TRBV4-3 TGCGCCAGCAGCCACTTCTTAGGTCGGACTAGCGGGAGTGCAGATACGCAGTATTTT CASSHFLGRTSGSADTQYF
NA TRBJ1-2 once TRBV6-5 TGTGCCAGCAGTAGGAATAACTATGGCTACACCTTC CASSRNNYGYTF
TRBD1 TRBJ1-4 NA TRBV7-8 TGTGCCAGCAGCCCAAATGGACAGGCAACTAATGAAAAACTGTTTTTT CASSPNGQATNEKLFF
NA TRBJ1-2 NA TRBV5-1 TGCGCCAGCAGCTTGGGGCGCCATTTGGGGTCGGGCTATGGCTACACCTTC CASSLGRHLGSGYGYTF
NA TRBJ1-2 NA TRBV3-1/TRBV3-2 TGTGCCAGCAGCCAAGCAGGGTTTGAGGGTGGCTACACCTTC CASSQAGFEGGYTF
NA TRBJ2-7 NA TRBV3-1/TRBV3-2 TGTGCCAGCAGCCAAGGATCCTACGAGCAGTACTTC CASSQGSYEQYF
NA TRBJ1-4 NA TRBV5-5 TGTGCCAGCACCGACTTGGGGACGGGGACATTTAATGAAAAACTGTTTTTT CASTDLGTGTFNEKLFF
NA TRBJ1-1 NA TRBV12-3/TRBV12-4 TGTGCCAGCAGCCTTACACCGAACACTGAAGCTTTCTTT CASSLTPNTEAFF
NA TRBJ1-1 NA TRBV3-1/TRBV3-2 TGTGCCAGCAGCCAAGATTCCACGGGGTTTGGATTT CASSQDSTGFGF
TRBD1 TRBJ1-1 NA TRBV19 TGTGCCAGTAGGCGCCCACAGGGGACGGACACTGAAGCTTTCTTT CASRRPQGTDTEAFF
TRBD2 TRBJ2-2 NA TRBV4-2 TGTGCCAGCAGCTCTTCCCCGGGGGGTGGGAACACCGGGGAGCTGTTTTTT CASSSSPGGGNTGELFF
TRBD2 TRBJ2-7 NA TRBV3-1/TRBV3-2 TGTGCCAGCAGCTGGACTAGCGGGAGTGCCTCCTACGAGCAGTACTTC CASSWTSGSASYEQYF
TRBD1 TRBJ2-2 NA TRBV5-4 TGTGCCAGCAGCTCGCAGGGGGCGACCGGGGAGCTGTTTTTT CASSSQGATGELFF
NA TRBJ2-1 NA TRBV12-3/TRBV12-4 TGTGCCAGCAGTTTCTTTAGGGAGCAGTTCTTC CASSFFREQFF
NA TRBJ1-1 NA TRBV29-1 TGCAGCGTTGAGAGGGAATCAGGGACTGAAGCTTTCTTT CSVERESGTEAFF
TRBD2 TRBJ2-5 NA TRBV10-2 TGCGCCAGCAGTGAGGCGGGAGGATGGCAAGAGACCCAGTACTTC CASSEAGGWQETQYF
NA TRBJ1-2 NA TRBV10-3 TGTGCCATCAGTGACGTGAACGTCTACACCTTC CAISDVNVYTF
NA TRBJ2-1 once TRBV3-1/TRBV3-2 TGTGCCAGCAGCCAGGACAGTAATGAGCAGTTCTTC CASSQDSNEQFF
NA TRBJ1-1 NA TRBV5-1 TGCGCCAGCAGCTTCCTCGGCGTGGGGGGCGAGGGTAGGGGAGCTTTCTTT CASSFLGVGGEGRGAFF
TRBD1 TRBJ2-3 once TRBV5-1 TGCGCCAGCAGCCGGAAGGGACAGGCCGATTACGATACAGATACGCAGTATTTT CASSRKGQADYDTDTQYF
NA TRBJ1-1 NA TRBV19 TGTGCCAGTAGTAGACGAGGGGGCACTGAAGCTTTCTTT CASSRRGGTEAFF
NA TRBJ2-1 NA TRBV2 TGTGCCAGCAGTAACTATGGCAATGAGCAGTTCTTC CASSNYGNEQFF
TRBD2 TRBJ2-1 NA TRBV3-1/TRBV3-2 TGTGCCAGCAGTCTGACTAGCGGGACGAGCAATGAGCAGTTCTTC CASSLTSGTSNEQFF
NA TRBJ1-6 NA TRBV27 TGTGCCAGCAAGAGGGAGAGGGTTAGTAATTCACCCCTCCACTTT CASKRERVSNSPLHF
NA TRBJ2-5 once TRBV27 TGTGCCAACATCCAGCCCCGAGAGACCCAGTACTTC CANIQPRETQYF
NA TRBJ1-1 NA TRBV7-2 TGTGCCAGCAGGGGCTGGGCTGTCAACACTGAAGCTTTCTTT CASRGWAVNTEAFF
NA TRBJ1-5 NA TRBV6-5 TGTGCCACGAGACTGGGTAGTCAGCCCCAGCATTTT CATRLGSQPQHF
NA TRBJ1-5 NA TRBV27 TGTGCCAGCAGTACCACCGGGGGATCTTTAGTTGGCAATCAGCCCCAGCATTTT CASSTTGGSLVGNQPQHF
TRBD1 TRBJ2-2 NA TRBV3-1/TRBV3-2 TGTGCCAGCAGCCACATGGACAGGGGGCGAACCGGGGAGCTGTTTTTT CASSHMDRGRTGELFF
NA TRBJ1-5 NA TRBV12-3/TRBV12-4 TGTGCCAGCAGTAGGGACGTATATCAGCCCCAGCATTTT CASSRDVYQPQHF
NA TRBJ1-5 NA TRBV6-1 TGTGCCAGCAGTGAAGAAAGGGAGCAGCCCCAGCATTTT CASSEEREQPQHF
NA TRBJ1-1 NA TRBV6-1 TGTGCCAGCAGTCCTGGACAGATACTTGGAGCTTTCTTT CASSPGQILGAFF
NA TRBJ1-3 once TRBV28 TGTGCCAGCACTTTAGGGGGTATAATTGGAAACACCATATATTTT CASTLGGIIGNTIYF
NA TRBJ1-1 NA TRBV5-1 TGCGCCAGCAGCTTGGGGGGTGGTGACACTGAAGCTTTCTTT CASSLGGGDTEAFF
NA TRBJ1-2 NA TRBV14 TGTGCCAGCAGCCATGACCTCCGGGCCTACTATGGCTACACCTTC CASSHDLRAYYGYTF
NA TRBJ2-6 NA TRBV27 TGTGCCAGCTCACACAGGGCTGCCGGGGCCAACGTCCTGACTTTC CASSHRAAGANVLTF
TRBD1 TRBJ1-5 NA TRBV20-1 TGCAGTGCTAGTAGGGACAGGGGGGGATATAGCAATCAGCCCCAGCATTTT CSASRDRGGYSNQPQHF
TRBD1 TRBJ2-7 NA TRBV19 TGTGCCTCAACCCCGGGACAGACTTACGAGCAGTACTTC CASTPGQTYEQYF
NA TRBJ1-2 NA TRBV11-2 TGTGCCAGCAGCGACAGGAAACAGACTAACTATGGCTACACCTTC CASSDRKQTNYGYTF
TRBD1 TRBJ2-7 NA TRBV19 TGTGCCAGTAGTATAGCAGGGGGCTCTTCCGAGCAGTACTTC CASSIAGGSSEQYF
NA TRBJ1-1 NA TRBV10-1 TGCGCCAGCAGGAGAGACCTGAACACTGAAGCTTTCTTT CASRRDLNTEAFF
NA TRBJ1-1 once TRBV30 TGTGCCTGGATAGGGGGGGCTGGGAACACTGAAGCTTTCTTT CAWIGGAGNTEAFF
NA TRBJ1-5 NA TRBV6-5 TGTGCCAGCACCGGATGGGACACAAGCAATCAGCCCCAGCATTTT CASTGWDTSNQPQHF
TRBD1 TRBJ2-7 NA TRBV15 TGTGCCACCAGCAGAGACCGGACAGGACCCTTTTACGAGCAGTACTTC CATSRDRTGPFYEQYF
TRBD1 TRBJ1-2 once TRBV28 TGTGCCAGCGGGACAGGGTCTCGTGGCTACACCTTC CASGTGSRGYTF
TRBD1 TRBJ1-2 NA TRBV28 TGTGCCAGCAGCGGACAGGGGTATGGCTACACCTTC CASSGQGYGYTF
NA TRBJ2-7 NA TRBV4-3 TGCGCCAGCAGCCAAGATACTTACAGAGTCTACGAGCAGTACTTC CASSQDTYRVYEQYF